A single sample is the source of the 27 T cell receptor beta chains below, sequenced in a study of shared clonotypes between healthy human individuals. The protocol was immunoSEQ multiplex PCR, while the TCRdb copy is restricted to in-frame clones and leaves out a portion. The sample contains about 1,500,000 clones, over 95% of which appear only once. Material for sequencing was naive CD4+ T cells sorted from blood. Subset noted: CD45RA+ positively selected. These receptors came from a man aged 30 to 45 in good health.

This rearrangement joins TRBV5-4 to TRBJ1-1, with D maybe TRBD1 (6 bases). The CDR3 is made up of 13 amino acids. The germline V gene has CDR1 SGHNT and CDR2 YYREEE (reference sequence). With 4 bases removed from V and 1 base from J, the gap between germline ends came to 8 bases. The chain's CDR3 is CASSPRGNTEAFF. The DNA of the CDR3 is TGTGCCAGCAGCCCCAGGGGGAACACTGAAGCTTTCTTT.

V gene TRBV9 combines with J gene TRBJ2-2; D could derive from TRBD1 or TRBD2 (5 bases each). The germline V gene encodes CDR1 SGDLS and CDR2 YYNGEE. V lost 4 bases to trimming and J lost 6 bases, with 19 bases between them. This CDR3 is 16 amino acids long. The CDR3 loop is CASSNRDQRGPGELFF. As DNA, the CDR3 is TGTGCCAGCAGCAATCGGGACCAGAGGGGTCCCGGGGAGCTGTTTTTT.

This chain joins TRBV30 and TRBJ1-2, with D perhaps TRBD1 (6 bases). This CDR3 spans 15 amino acids. Trimming removed 1 base from V and 3 bases from J, with 15 bases in between. CDR1 and CDR2 (germline): GTSNPN, SVGIG (reference sequence). The CDR3 DNA sequence: TGTGCCTGGAGTGAGGGGACAAGACCCTACTATGGCTACACCTTC. Protein product: CAWSEGTRPYYGYTF.

This clone has only one observation. The genes are TRBV2 and TRBJ2-7; 9 nucleotides align to TRBD1. V gave up 7 bases and J gave up 4 bases; unmatched junction bases: 5. The CDR3 length is 13 residues. The V gene's germline CDR1 is SNHLY and CDR2 FYNNEI. CDR3 nucleotide sequence: TGTGCCAGCAAAGGACAGGGGTCGTACGAGCAGTACTTC. Its translation is CASKGQGSYEQYF.

The rearrangement uses TRBV19 and TRBJ2-3; 8 nucleotides align to TRBD2. The ends lost 5 bases at V and 6 bases at J; junction bases unmatched: 13. The germline V gene encodes CDR1 LNHDA and CDR2 SQIVND (reference sequence). This CDR3 is built from 16 residues. CDR3 residues: CASSLPSGPNGDTQYF. The CDR3 coding sequence is TGTGCCAGTAGTCTACCTAGCGGGCCAAACGGGGATACGCAGTATTTT.

The gene calls are TRBV10-2 and TRBJ2-7; D perhaps matches TRBD1 (5 bases). The V end was cut by 8 bases, the J end by 0 bases, with 11 bases between. CDR3 size: 13 residues. Germline values: CDR1 WSHSY, CDR2 SAAADI. The CDR3 protein is CASSQGSSYEQYF. The CDR3 DNA reads as TGCGCCAGCTCTCAGGGTAGCTCCTACGAGCAGTACTTC.

CDR3 region: CASRGVDEQFF. The CDR3 DNA reads as TGTGCCAGCCGCGGGGTGGATGAGCAGTTCTTC. The J gene is TRBJ2-1, the V gene TRBV6-1; TRBD2 might be the D (6 bases). V shed 8 bases and J shed 8 bases, with 10 bases lying between them. In germline, CDR1 is MNHNS, CDR2 SASEGT. The CDR3 spans 11 residues.

This chain uses TRBV25-1 with TRBJ2-2; D is unclear. The CDR3 is 15 amino acids. V was clipped by 6 bases and J by 8 bases, with 19 bases between them. Germline V lookup: CDR1 MGHDK, CDR2 SYGVNS. The CDR3 region is CASRAPAVRSGELFF. The CDR3 DNA sequence: TGTGCCAGCAGGGCCCCGGCAGTTCGGTCTGGGGAGCTGTTTTTT.

V and J are TRBV7-3 and TRBJ2-3, with D perhaps matching TRBD2 (6 bases). Trimming took off 6 bases at V and 4 bases at J, with 11 bases between the two ends. The CDR3 is 13 amino acids. In germline, CDR1 is SGHTA, CDR2 FQGTGA. CDR3 coding DNA: TGTGCCAGCAGAGCCGGGAGCTCAGATACGCAGTATTTT. It codes for CASRAGSSDTQYF.

J is TRBJ2-1 and V is TRBV7-3; 9 positions match TRBD2. Germline lookup yields CDR1 SGHTA and CDR2 FQGTGA. Unmatched junction bases numbered 14, after V lost 5 bases and J lost 6 bases. The CDR3 covers 17 residues. For the CDR3, the DNA is TGTGCCAGCAGCCCTCATGGGGTAGCGGGAGTAGGCAATGAGCAGTTCTTC. The encoded protein is CASSPHGVAGVGNEQFF.

To note about this clone: This sample also contains other DNA sequences that code for the same CDR3. The gene calls are TRBV9 and TRBJ2-2; D is uncertain. V was pared by 0 bases and J by 5 bases, with 8 bases between. Germline V gene sequence: CDR1 SGDLS, CDR2 YYNGEE. CDR3 length: 14 residues. In nucleotides, the CDR3 is TGTGCCAGCAGCGTAGGGGCATCGACCGGGGAGCTGTTTTTT. Protein: CASSVGASTGELFF.

The J gene is TRBJ2-2, the V gene TRBV30; D may match TRBD1 or TRBD2 (5 bases each). This CDR3 contains 14 residues. The V gene lost 3 bases and the J gene lost 1 base, with 9 bases spanning the gap. In germline, CDR1 is GTSNPN, CDR2 SVGIG (reference sequence). CDR3 in DNA: TGTGCCTGGAGAAGTGGGGGGAACACCGGGGAGCTGTTTTTT. Amino acids: CAWRSGGNTGELFF. Full variable domain (outside the CDR3, taken from reference TRBV30 and TRBJ2-2): SQTIHQWPATLVQPVGSPLSLECTVEGTSNPNLYWYRQAAGRGLQLLFYSVGIGQISSEVPQNLSASRPQDRQFILSSKKLLLSDSGFYLCAWRSGGNTGELFFGEGSRLTVL.

This clone was detected once. The rearrangement uses TRBV6-6 and TRBJ1-5, with D possibly TRBD1 on 5 matching bases. CDR3 size: 14 residues. V lost 4 bases to trimming and J lost 1 base, with 8 bases between them. Germline V CDR1 and CDR2: MNHNY, SVGAGI (reference sequence). DNA of the CDR3: TGTGCCAGCAGTTTCTCAGGGAGCAATCAGCCCCAGCATTTT. It codes for CASSFSGSNQPQHF.

The chain links TRBV14 to TRBJ2-3, with D possibly matching TRBD2 (6 bases). The CDR3 runs to 13 residues. The germline V and J ends were trimmed by 1 base and 11 bases, with 13 bases remaining between them. In germline, CDR1 is SGHDN, CDR2 FVKESK. The CDR3 protein is CASSQVALAKQYF. The CDR3 coding sequence is TGTGCCAGCAGCCAAGTTGCGCTAGCGAAGCAGTATTTT.

V is TRBV27 and J is TRBJ2-5; 9 nucleotides align to TRBD1. Germline CDR1 MNHEY, CDR2 SMNVEV (reference sequence). With 6 bases clipped from V and 2 bases from J, the junction kept 10 bases outside the gene matches. The CDR3 contains 16 residues. The CDR3 nucleotides are TGTGCCAGCAGAACTATGACAGGGGGTCATCAAGAGACCCAGTACTTC. Translated: CASRTMTGGHQETQYF.

V usage is TRBV7-2 and J usage is TRBJ2-1, with 10 nucleotides matching TRBD2. CDR1 is SGHTA, CDR2 FQGNSA, per germline. With V trimmed by 3 bases and J by 0 bases, 8 bases remained unmatched. There are 18 residues in the CDR3. The DNA for the CDR3 is TGTGCCAGCAGCTTTGGACTAGCGGAAATGAGCTCCTACAATGAGCAGTTCTTC. Amino acids: CASSFGLAEMSSYNEQFF.

This clone showed up just once. The V gene is TRBV5-4, the J gene TRBJ2-3; D call uncertain. Germline V CDR1 and CDR2: SGHNT, YYREEE (reference sequence). V was trimmed by 4 bases and J by 6 bases, leaving 15 bases between them. The CDR3 consists of 14 residues. DNA of the CDR3: TGTGCCAGCAGCACGGGTCCTAACCCGGATACGCAGTATTTT. Protein: CASSTGPNPDTQYF.

The chain carries TRBV6-1 and TRBJ2-7; D is perhaps TRBD1 (6 bases). V was cut by 4 bases and J by 4 bases, with 20 bases left in between. Per germline, CDR1 MNHNS and CDR2 SASEGT. This CDR3 region has 16 residues. This CDR3 is CASSGISTRDTYEQYF. CDR3 nucleotides: TGTGCCAGCAGTGGAATTTCGACCCGGGACACTTACGAGCAGTACTTC.

The J gene is TRBJ2-7, the V gene TRBV9; tentatively, D is TRBD1 or TRBD2 (5 bases each). The germline V gene encodes CDR1 SGDLS and CDR2 YYNGEE. Trimming stripped 3 bases from V and 2 bases from J, with 12 bases between. This CDR3 spans 14 amino acids. The CDR3 reads CASSAGRVAYEQYF. CDR3 nucleotides: TGTGCCAGCAGCGCGGGGCGGGTCGCCTACGAGCAGTACTTC.

The chain is built from TRBV11-2 and TRBJ2-3, with TRBD2 identical over 11 bases. From germline, CDR1 is SGHAT and CDR2 FQNNGV. J was trimmed by 10 bases and V by 1 base; bases with no gene match: 4. The CDR3 spans 14 residues. The CDR3 region is CASSLVAGGPPQYF. CDR3 DNA: TGTGCCAGCAGCTTAGTAGCGGGAGGGCCGCCGCAGTATTTT.

The rearrangement joins TRBV2 to TRBJ2-7, with D perhaps TRBD2 (5 bases). The germline V and J ends were trimmed by 6 bases and 5 bases, with 14 bases remaining between them. This CDR3 contains 13 residues. The germline V gene has CDR1 SNHLY and CDR2 FYNNEI. CDR3 DNA sequence: TGTGCCAGCAGGATTAATGCCGGGGACGAGCAGTACTTC. Its protein product is CASRINAGDEQYF.

The chain links TRBV19 to TRBJ2-2; no definite D call. This CDR3 contains 11 residues. Germline CDR1 and CDR2: LNHDA and SQIVND (reference sequence). The germline V and J ends were trimmed by 3 bases and 9 bases, with 5 bases remaining between them. The CDR3 reads CASSIGRELFF. The CDR3 bases are TGTGCCAGTAGTATTGGTCGGGAGCTGTTTTTT. The variable domain in full, with the rest retrieved from reference TRBV19 and TRBJ2-2, is DGGITQSPKYLFRKEGQNVTLSCEQNLNHDAMYWYRQDPGQGLRLIYYSQIVNDFQKGDIAEGYSVSREKKESFPLTVTSAQKNPTAFYLCASSIGRELFFGEGSRLTVL.

This clone was detected once. V gene TRBV4-1 combines with J gene TRBJ2-5, with TRBD2 as a possible D gene (5 bases). Germline lookup yields CDR1 MGHRA and CDR2 YSYEKL. Trimming took off 6 bases at V and 4 bases at J, with 24 bases between the two ends. The CDR3 is made up of 17 amino acids. The CDR3 DNA is TGCGCCAGCAGGTTGGAGGTCAATGGCGGTTTCGGAGAGACCCAGTACTTC. Protein: CASRLEVNGGFGETQYF.

The rearrangement uses TRBV9 and TRBJ2-7; D gene uncertain. Looked up from germline, CDR1 is SGDLS and CDR2 is YYNGEE. The ends were cut back, 0 bases at V and 3 bases at J, with 10 bases in the middle. The CDR3 has 14 amino acids. CDR3 in amino acids: CASSVGIVGYEQYF. The CDR3 region has the DNA TGTGCCAGCAGCGTAGGGATCGTAGGCTACGAGCAGTACTTC.

The chain uses TRBV15 and TRBJ2-7; either TRBD1 or TRBD2 may supply D (5 bases each). The V end was cut by 1 base, the J end by 7 bases, with 20 bases between. CDR3 length: 16 residues. The germline CDR1 and CDR2 sequences are LNHNV and YYDKDF (reference sequence). The CDR3 bases are TGTGCCACCAGCAGAGTACACGGGACCGGCGCCGGGGAGCAGTACTTC. Translating it yields CATSRVHGTGAGEQYF.

The chain couples TRBV5-8 to TRBJ2-1; TRBD1 might be the D (6 bases). V lost 4 bases and J 6 bases, leaving 14 bases between the germline ends. From germline, CDR1 is SGHTS and CDR2 YDEGEE. CDR3 size: 14 residues. CDR3 region: CASSRAGTLNEQFF. CDR3 nucleotides: TGTGCCAGCAGCCGCGCTGGGACACTCAATGAGCAGTTCTTC.

This chain links TRBV7-2 with TRBJ2-3, with TRBD2 identical over 7 bases. Germline CDR1 SGHTA, CDR2 FQGNSA. There are 17 residues in the CDR3. V gave up 1 base and J gave up 0 bases; unmatched junction bases: 7. The CDR3 DNA reads TGTGCCAGCAGCTTAGTCCGGCTAGCGGCTAGCACAGATACGCAGTATTTT. This encodes CASSLVRLAASTDTQYF.